This T cell receptor (beta chain) is drawn from a study of cytomegalovirus exposure and HLA in healthy donors. Primers: 60 Vbeta forward and 13 Jbeta reverse. Repertoires were generated with immunoSEQ multiplex PCR, while TCRdb's copy carries only in-frame clones and drops some. The sample carries around 99,000 clones, about four fifths recorded once. The CDR3 extends over 16 amino acids. From germline, CDR1 is MGHDK and CDR2 SYGVNS. V gave up 2 bases and J gave up 2 bases; unmatched junction bases: 6. Sequenced material: PBMCs. This receptor was obtained from a woman in her 30s in good health and CMV-seronegative. The chain joins TRBV25-1 to TRBJ2-7, with TRBD1 matching 10 bases. The CDR3 here is CASSETPDRGAYEQYF. The CDR3, as DNA: TGTGCCAGCAGTGAAACTCCGGACAGGGGGGCCTACGAGCAGTACTTC.